This entry describes one T cell receptor (beta chain). As yet, its antigen is unknown. This entry is derived from a study of T cell responses to AZD1222 COVID-19 vaccine. Study results and caveats: Seropositivity was recorded at baseline in only a handful of AZD1222 recipients.

The V gene lost 2 bases and the J gene lost 8 bases, with 19 bases spanning the gap. This CDR3 has 16 amino acids. Germline V gene data show CDR1 as SGHVS and CDR2 as FNYEAQ. Here immunoSEQ multiplex PCR was the method, and the copy in TCRdb shows in-frame clones only, minus some. The sample holds 65,000 to 95,000 clones; 80% to 90% are singletons and the top ten take 8.5% to 12%. This TCR came from an adult who received the AZD1222 COVID-19 vaccine. The sample consisted of peripheral blood, taken 28 days after the second AZD1222 dose. The chain couples TRBV7-6 to TRBJ2-1; no clear D gene. CDR3 bases: TGTGCCAGCAGCTTACGCACCCTTTTGTCATCGGATGAGCAGTTCTTC. It is translated as CASSLRTLLSSDEQFF.